What follows are 15 T cell receptor beta chains derived from one specimen sequenced in a study of blood T cells in healthy people across ages. Alongside a J-beta primer mix, a sample-barcoded 5' primer served in a second PCR lasting 7 to 11 cycles. In TCRdb, the 5' RACE reads were re-called with MiXCR into one record per CDR3 protein. The repertoire holds about 640,000 distinct CDR3 sequences, with 25% to 30% as singletons. Sequencing used blood. The receptors were sampled from a woman older than 75 in good health.

Concerning this clonotype itself: Given a much more abundant clone one base away, this may be a read error. The J gene is TRBJ2-7, the V gene TRBV19; D remains ambiguous. With 5 bases removed from V and 5 bases from J, the gap between germline ends came to 19 bases. There are 15 residues in the CDR3. Germline values: CDR1 LNHDA, CDR2 SQIVND (reference sequence). CDR3 DNA sequence: TGTGCCAGTAGTCTACAGACAAGGTATGCGAACGAGCAGTACTTC. Encoded protein: CASSLQTRYANEQYF.

The rearrangement uses TRBV5-6 and TRBJ1-5, with TRBD1 matching over 11 bases. The CDR3 runs 19 residues. CDR1 SGHDT and CDR2 YYEEEE come from the germline V gene. The junction had 12 bases not matched to a gene; V was cut back by 3 bases and J by 1 base. As DNA, the CDR3 is TGTGCCAGCAGCTGGAGGCGGACAGGGGGCGTTGGAAGCAATCAGCCCCAGCATTTT. The encoded protein is CASSWRRTGGVGSNQPQHF.

The rearrangement uses TRBV3-1 and TRBJ2-5; TRBD1 agrees at 7 bases. The CDR3 has 14 amino acids. V shed 4 bases, J shed 3 bases, and the junction held 5 bases outside the gene matches. Germline V gene sequence: CDR1 LGHDT, CDR2 YNNKEL (reference sequence). CDR3 amino acids: CASSPEDREETQYF. CDR3 sequence (DNA): TGTGCCAGCAGCCCGGAAGACAGGGAAGAGACCCAGTACTTC.

This clonotype was detected many times. The J gene is TRBJ1-5, the V gene TRBV7-2; unclear D gene. Germline V gene lookup returns CDR1 SGHTA and CDR2 FQGNSA. Trimming removed 6 bases at V and 1 base at J, with 10 bases between. This CDR3 is built from 14 residues. The CDR3 spells CASSIRGSNQPQHF. The DNA of the CDR3 is TGTGCCAGCAGTATCCGCGGCAGCAATCAGCCCCAGCATTTT.

This clonotype was seen many times. The rearrangement uses TRBV30 and TRBJ2-1; the D is unclear. CDR1 is GTSNPN and CDR2 is SVGIG in the germline V gene (reference sequence). The CDR3 totals 12 residues. V was shortened by 5 bases and J by 0 bases, with 5 bases between the two germline ends. DNA for the CDR3: TGTGCCTGGGCAAGCTCCTACAATGAGCAGTTCTTC. Translation: CAWASSYNEQFF.

This clonotype was detected ten times or more. The chain is built from TRBV9 and TRBJ2-7; 8 positions agree with TRBD1. With V trimmed by 0 bases and J by 6 bases, 5 bases remained unmatched. This CDR3 is built from 14 residues. Looked up from germline, CDR1 is SGDLS and CDR2 is YYNGEE. CDR3 in amino acids: CASSVGTGSFEQYF. The CDR3 bases are TGTGCCAGCAGCGTAGGGACAGGGTCGTTCGAGCAGTACTTC.

This clonotype was observed a handful of times. V and J are TRBV19 and TRBJ2-3; D is possibly TRBD2 (6 bases). The CDR3 is made up of 12 amino acids. The germline V gene encodes CDR1 LNHDA and CDR2 SQIVND (reference sequence). V shed 5 bases and J shed 7 bases, with 10 bases lying between them. In DNA, the CDR3 is TGTGCCAGTAGTTCACGGGGGAATACGCAGTATTTT. Translating gives CASSSRGNTQYF. Using reference TRBV19 and TRBJ2-3 for the parts outside the CDR3, the full variable domain is DGGITQSPKYLFRKEGQNVTLSCEQNLNHDAMYWYRQDPGQGLRLIYYSQIVNDFQKGDIAEGYSVSREKKESFPLTVTSAQKNPTAFYLCASSSRGNTQYFGPGTRLTVL.

This clonotype was found many times. The rearrangement joins TRBV6-1 to TRBJ2-4, with no clear D. Germline V gene data show CDR1 as MNHNS and CDR2 as SASEGT. Between the trimmed V and J ends, which lost 1 base and 0 bases, there was a span of 16 bases. The CDR3 has 18 amino acids. CDR3 amino acids: CASSEDQAGILAKNIQYF. The DNA of the CDR3 is TGTGCCAGCAGTGAAGACCAAGCTGGAATACTAGCCAAAAACATTCAGTACTTC.

This chain links TRBV7-9 with TRBJ1-3; D not certain. The germline V and J ends were trimmed by 6 bases and 4 bases, with 16 bases remaining between them. The CDR3 runs 15 residues. From germline, CDR1 is SEHNR and CDR2 FQNEAQ (reference sequence). The DNA of the CDR3 is TGTGCCAGCAGTCCTCCATCCCGGTCGGGAAACACCATATATTTT. This gives the protein CASSPPSRSGNTIYF. The whole variable domain, remainder taken from reference TRBV7-9 and TRBJ1-3, is DTGVSQNPRHKITKRGQNVTFRCDPISEHNRLYWYRQTLGQGPEFLTYFQNEAQLEKSRLLSDRFSAERPKGSFSTLEIQRTEQGDSAMYLCASSPPSRSGNTIYFGEGSWLTVV.

As regards this clonotype: One base away lies a much larger clone, so this may be a sequencing read error. The chain employs TRBV6-1 and TRBJ2-4; no clear D gene. The CDR3 covers 15 residues. Trimming removed 2 bases from V and 2 bases from J, with 10 bases in between. Per the germline V gene, CDR1 is MNHNS and CDR2 is SASEGT. The CDR3 nucleotides are TGTGCCAGCAGTGAAATGATTCTAACCAAAAACATTCAGTACTTC. Its translation: CASSEMILTKNIQYF.

Points on this clonotype: A read error is possible here, since a much larger clone lies one base away. The rearrangement uses TRBV6-5 and TRBJ1-4, with TRBD1 matching over 10 bases. The CDR3 contains 14 residues. The V gene end was trimmed by 10 bases and the J gene end by 7 bases; junction bases not matched to a gene: 9. CDR1 and CDR2 (germline): MNHEY, SVGAGI. This chain's CDR3 is CATRRQGAGEKLFF. The CDR3 DNA follows: TGTGCCACCAGACGACAGGGGGCAGGTGAAAAACTGTTTTTT.

The chain recombines TRBV7-2 with TRBJ1-1, with a tentative D call TRBD1 (5 bases). Trimming took off 1 base at V and 0 bases at J, with 12 bases between the two ends. CDR1 is SGHTA, CDR2 FQGNSA, per germline. The CDR3 length is 16 residues. CDR3 sequence: CASSLGGGGMNTEAFF. Here the CDR3 DNA reads TGTGCCAGCAGCTTAGGTGGGGGGGGTATGAACACTGAAGCTTTCTTT.

The gene calls are TRBV10-3 and TRBJ2-5; unclear D gene. The V end was cut by 3 bases, the J end by 14 bases, with 16 bases between. In germline, CDR1 is ENHRY, CDR2 SYGVKD. This CDR3 has 12 residues. The DNA for the CDR3 is TGTGCCATCAGTGATCCCCAGGCCCAACCCTACTTC. It specifies CAISDPQAQPYF.

With regard to this clonotype: It may be a read error: a sequence one base away is much more abundant. J is TRBJ2-7 and V is TRBV2, with D possibly being TRBD1 (6 bases). The V gene lost 4 bases and the J gene lost 7 bases, with 20 bases spanning the gap. The CDR3 length is 15 residues. Per germline, CDR1 SNHLY and CDR2 FYNNEI. The CDR3 is CASSAPGHSYNEQYF. As DNA, the CDR3 is TGTGCCAGCAGTGCTCCGGGACATTCCTACAATGAGCAGTACTTC. The whole variable domain, filled in from reference TRBV2 and TRBJ2-7, reads EPEVTQTPSHQVTQMGQEVILRCVPISNHLYFYWYRQILGQKVEFLVSFYNNEISEKSEIFDDQFSVERPDGSNFTLKIRSTKLEDSAMYFCASSAPGHSYNEQYFGPGTRLTVT.

In its sample, this clonotype was seen many times. CDR3 amino acids: CASSPPSRGTSDGYTF. The CDR3 DNA is TGTGCCAGCTCACCACCCAGCAGGGGCACATCTGATGGCTACACCTTC. The genes are TRBV18 and TRBJ1-2; maybe TRBD1 (6 bases). The CDR3 is 16 amino acids. The ends were cut back, 0 bases at V and 6 bases at J, with 17 bases in the middle. Germline V CDR1 and CDR2: KGHSH, LQKENI.